The 15 T cell receptor beta chains below were found in one sample sequenced in a study of cytomegalovirus exposure and HLA in healthy donors. Assay: immunoSEQ multiplex PCR; the TCRdb copy retains only in-frame clones and omits some. The table includes some 120,000 clones, about nine tenths detected once. Material: PBMCs. These receptors came from a man younger than 40 in good health and CMV-seronegative.

J is TRBJ1-3 and V is TRBV10-3; 7 bases map to TRBD1. J lost 3 bases, V lost 5 bases, and 13 bases had no gene match. The V gene's germline CDR1 is ENHRY and CDR2 SYGVKD. This CDR3 contains 17 residues. The CDR3 reads CAISNRDSLVFGNTIYF. CDR3 DNA: TGTGCCATCAGTAACCGGGACAGTCTAGTTTTTGGAAACACCATATATTTT.

V and J are TRBV9 and TRBJ1-4, with a possible D match to TRBD1 (6 bases). CDR1 SGDLS and CDR2 YYNGEE come from the germline V gene. The CDR3 has 15 amino acids. V lost 0 bases and J lost 5, with 11 bases in between. The CDR3 sequence is CASSVEGHPNEKLFF. CDR3 sequence (DNA): TGTGCCAGCAGCGTAGAGGGACACCCAAATGAAAAACTGTTTTTT.

The V gene is TRBV18, the J gene TRBJ2-7; 9 bases line up with TRBD2. Looked up from germline, CDR1 is KGHSH and CDR2 is LQKENI. The V segment lost 4 bases and the J segment 3 bases; nucleotides outside the gene matches: 10. The CDR3 loop spans 16 amino acids. CDR3 loop: CASSRTISGGHYEQYF. The CDR3 nucleotides are TGTGCCAGCTCACGAACCATTAGCGGGGGACACTACGAGCAGTACTTC. The complete variable domain, with remaining parts taken from reference TRBV18 and TRBJ2-7, reads NAGVMQNPRHLVRRRGQEARLRCSPMKGHSHVYWYRQLPEEGLKFMVYLQKENIIDESGMPKERFSAEFPKEGPSILRIQQVVRGDSAAYFCASSRTISGGHYEQYFGPGTRLTVT.

V gene TRBV5-1 combines with J gene TRBJ2-1; 10 nucleotides match TRBD2. Germline V gene sequence: CDR1 SGHRS, CDR2 YFSETQ. The CDR3 is made up of 14 amino acids. The ends lost 0 bases at V and 10 bases at J; junction bases unmatched: 4. This CDR3 is CASSLGLAGVEQFF. The CDR3 DNA reads TGCGCCAGCAGCTTGGGGCTAGCGGGAGTAGAGCAGTTCTTC.

This CDR3 reads CASSSLTERAKNIQYF. Written as DNA, the CDR3 is TGTGCCAGCAGTTCCCTAACCGAGCGGGCCAAAAACATTCAGTACTTC. The V and J genes are TRBV27 and TRBJ2-4; D possibly corresponds to TRBD2 (5 bases). The V and J ends lost 4 bases and 1 base respectively, with 14 bases between them. Germline V gene sequence: CDR1 MNHEY, CDR2 SMNVEV (reference sequence). The CDR3 sequence is 16 residues long.

The rearrangement joins TRBV10-1 to TRBJ2-7; the D gene is possibly TRBD2 (5 bases). The CDR3 runs 14 residues. Germline lookup yields CDR1 WNHNN and CDR2 SYGVQD (reference sequence). Trimming pared 3 bases from V and 3 bases from J, leaving 12 bases between. CDR3 bases: TGCGCCAGCAGTGAAGTTGGACTCAGCTACGAGCAGTACTTC. This codes for CASSEVGLSYEQYF.

The chain combines TRBV11-2 with TRBJ2-1; maybe TRBD1 (6 bases). Germline values: CDR1 SGHAT, CDR2 FQNNGV. The CDR3 is 15 amino acids. The germline V and J ends were trimmed by 1 base and 4 bases, with 11 bases remaining between them. CDR3 loop: CASSLGTDPYNEQFF. The CDR3 bases are TGTGCCAGCAGCTTAGGGACAGACCCGTACAATGAGCAGTTCTTC.

This chain links TRBV2 with TRBJ1-2; D ambiguous. V gave up 4 bases and J gave up 0 bases, with 6 bases separating them. The CDR3 consists of 13 residues. Germline CDR1 is SNHLY and CDR2 is FYNNEI. The CDR3 reads CASSVRTNYGYTF. The CDR3 DNA reads TGTGCCAGCAGTGTCAGAACTAACTATGGCTACACCTTC. The full variable domain, in which reference TRBV2 and TRBJ1-2 provide the parts outside the CDR3, is EPEVTQTPSHQVTQMGQEVILRCVPISNHLYFYWYRQILGQKVEFLVSFYNNEISEKSEIFDDQFSVERPDGSNFTLKIRSTKLEDSAMYFCASSVRTNYGYTFGSGTRLTVV.

The chain is built from TRBV5-1 and TRBJ1-4, with 7 bases that match TRBD1. Germline V CDR1 and CDR2: SGHRS, YFSETQ. This CDR3 is built from 14 residues. V shed 4 bases, J shed 4 bases, and the junction held 4 bases outside the gene matches. As DNA, the CDR3 is TGCGCCAGCAGCCCGGGACAGATTAATGAAAAACTGTTTTTT. Its translation is CASSPGQINEKLFF.

V gene TRBV7-9 combines with J gene TRBJ1-1; possibly TRBD1 for D (6 bases). This CDR3 spans 16 amino acids. Between the trimmed V and J ends, which lost 5 bases and 0 bases, there was a span of 16 bases. Per germline, CDR1 SEHNR and CDR2 FQNEAQ (reference sequence). As DNA, the CDR3 is TGTGCCAGCAGCGATGGGGACATTTACTTGAACACTGAAGCTTTCTTT. It encodes CASSDGDIYLNTEAFF.

J is TRBJ2-3 and V is TRBV2; TRBD2 agrees at 7 bases. Germline CDR1 reads SNHLY; CDR2 reads FYNNEI. The CDR3 length is 16 residues. With V trimmed by 3 bases and J by 4 bases, 10 bases remained unmatched. As DNA, the CDR3 is TGTGCCAGCAGTGATGGTCTCGGGGAGGGTGCAGATACGCAGTATTTT. Translated, it gives CASSDGLGEGADTQYF.

V and J are TRBV6-4 and TRBJ1-1; the match to TRBD1 covers 7 bases. Germline-derived CDR1 and CDR2 are MRHNA and SNTAGT. The J segment lost 1 base and the V segment lost 6 bases, leaving 5 bases of the junction unmatched. The CDR3 contains 14 residues. The CDR3 bases are TGTGCCAGCAGCCCTGGACAGGAGAACACTGAAGCTTTCTTT. It codes for CASSPGQENTEAFF.

This clone was recorded a few times. This chain connects TRBV7-2 to TRBJ2-7; D might be TRBD2 (6 bases). V was cut by 5 bases and J by 3 bases, with 17 bases left in between. CDR1 is SGHTA, CDR2 FQGNSA, per germline. The length of the CDR3 is 15 residues. CDR3 bases: TGTGCCAGCAGCCAGGAAGAGGGTAGCGGCTACGAGCAGTACTTC. Translation: CASSQEEGSGYEQYF.

The chain is built from TRBV7-2 and TRBJ2-7, with D possibly TRBD2 on 5 matching bases. V was trimmed by 5 bases and J by 4 bases, leaving 9 bases between them. The germline V gene has CDR1 SGHTA and CDR2 FQGNSA. The length of the CDR3 is 12 residues. The CDR3 spells CASSPSGYEQYF. CDR3 DNA sequence: TGTGCCAGCAGCCCCTCGGGATACGAGCAGTACTTC.

This chain joins TRBV4-3 and TRBJ2-7; maybe TRBD2 (5 bases). V was shortened by 3 bases and J by 8 bases, with 20 bases between the two germline ends. Per germline, CDR1 LGHNA and CDR2 YSLEER. CDR3 length equals 15 residues. CDR3 coding DNA: TGCGCCAGCAGCCAGACCATACGTATCGCTAGCCAGCAGTACTTC. It translates to CASSQTIRIASQQYF.